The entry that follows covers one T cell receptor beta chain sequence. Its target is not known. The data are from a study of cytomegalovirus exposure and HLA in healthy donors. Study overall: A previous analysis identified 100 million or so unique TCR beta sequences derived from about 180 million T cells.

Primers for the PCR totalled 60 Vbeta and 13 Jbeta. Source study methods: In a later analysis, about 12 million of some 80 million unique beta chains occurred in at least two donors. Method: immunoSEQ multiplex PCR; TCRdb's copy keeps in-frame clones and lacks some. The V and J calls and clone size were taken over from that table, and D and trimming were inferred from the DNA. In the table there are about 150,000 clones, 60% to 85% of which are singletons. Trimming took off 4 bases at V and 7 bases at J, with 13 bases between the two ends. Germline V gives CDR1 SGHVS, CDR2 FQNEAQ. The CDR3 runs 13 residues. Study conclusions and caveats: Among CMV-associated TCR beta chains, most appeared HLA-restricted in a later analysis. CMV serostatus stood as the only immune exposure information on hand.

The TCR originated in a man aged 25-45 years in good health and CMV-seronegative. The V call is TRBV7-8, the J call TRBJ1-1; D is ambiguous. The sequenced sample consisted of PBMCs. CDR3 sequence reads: CASSSITRNEAFF. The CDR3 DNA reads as TGTGCCAGCAGCTCAATAACCAGGAATGAAGCTTTCTTT.